The clone carrying this TCR beta chain was counted only a few times. Antigen unknown. Germline V lookup: CDR1 MNHEY, CDR2 SVGAGI. The length of the CDR3 is 11 residues. The V end lost 10 bases, the J end lost 3 bases, and 10 bases lay between the germline ends. MiXCR, applied by TCRdb to the 5' RACE reads, yields one record per CDR3 protein. The table records some 790,000 distinct CDR3 sequences, about 18% of them present only once. These data are taken from a study of identical twins. Whole-study findings and limits: Out-of-frame alpha sequences common to twins were enriched for low generation probability. Zero-insertion results could be subject to partial confounding by invariant MAIT and iNKT cells.

The sample also formed part of further work on T cells expressing NK-cell markers.

The sample was PBMCs. The TCR comes from a woman aged 18-35 years in good health. This sequence joins TRBV6-5 and TRBJ2-7; D is uncertain. The DNA of the CDR3 is TGTGCCACTCAGACCAACTACGAGCAGTACTTC. Amino acid sequence: CATQTNYEQYF.